This entry features one T cell receptor beta chain sequence. Trimming removed 3 bases from V and 5 bases from J, with 11 bases in between. This CDR3 has 13 amino acids. The germline gives CDR1 SGDLS, CDR2 YYNGEE. The entry originates in a study of technical replicates of blood from a handful of donors. Profiling relied on immunoSEQ multiplex PCR, and the TCRdb table lists in-frame clones only, not all of them. In the table there are 84,000 or so clones, around 93% of which are singletons. This receptor was identified in a human donor in good health. V usage is TRBV9 and J usage is TRBJ2-5, with a tentative D call TRBD2 (5 bases). The sequenced sample consisted of T cells isolated from PBMCs. In DNA, the CDR3 is TGTGCCAGCAGCGACAGCGGTGAGGAGACCCAGTACTTC. Encoded protein: CASSDSGEETQYF.